This T cell receptor beta chain was sequenced in a study of T cells in Graves' hyperthyroidism and ophthalmopathy. Points from the study as a whole: Most thyroid clonotypes expanded above 0.001 were also detected in blood.

The CDR3 totals 12 residues. Germline-derived CDR1 and CDR2 are MGHDK and SYGVNS. As for this clonotype: The antigen is undetermined. Its ends do not fully match the called genes, so a read error is possible.

Hyperthyroidism of Graves' type that showed no ophthalmopathy progression within 18 months was stable. Researchers barred patients who had uncontrolled infection, other autoimmune disease, pregnancy or lactation. It was RNA transcripts that yielded the amplified TCR beta CDR3 regions. Carried out on the TCR CDR3, a first-round RT-PCR used the HTBI primer set. TCRdb fed the multiplex PCR reads into MiXCR, producing one record per CDR3 protein. The profile shows about 580,000 distinct CDR3 sequences, under 60% of them singletons. Sample: peripheral blood or thyroid tissue (not recorded which). The clonotype was recovered from a young woman with Graves' hyperthyroidism. This chain uses TRBV25-1 with TRBJ2-7; D is possibly TRBD1 (6 bases). The CDR3 protein is CSVPGHNYEQYF. The CDR3 DNA is TGCAGCGTTCCGGGACATAACTACGAGCAGTACTTC.